This T cell receptor (beta chain) was sequenced in a study of cytomegalovirus exposure and HLA in healthy donors. General study results and limits: A later analysis linked a missense variant in DCLRE1C to the trimming of TCR beta V and J genes. Productive status was seen about 87% or about 30% of the time for most TCR beta V segments in an earlier analysis. TCR association rates varied by HLA locus in a later analysis, with DRB1 highest and HLA-C lowest.

Trimming at V came to 3 bases and at J to 3 bases, leaving 3 bases not matched to a gene. Germline-derived CDR1 and CDR2 are LNHNV and YYDKDF (reference sequence). This CDR3 has 14 residues. Notes on this clone: As yet, its antigen is unknown.

With 60 Vbeta and 13 Jbeta primers, the PCR was carried out. In the original processing: An analysis that came later counted tens of millions of unique TCR beta chains, approximately 10 million shared. Assay used: immunoSEQ multiplex PCR; TCRdb lists only in-frame clones, some missing. Clone size and V and J calls were adopted from that table, with D and trimming inferred from the DNA. The sample holds approximately 170,000 clones, 85% seen once. V gene TRBV15 combines with J gene TRBJ2-7, with 9 bases that match TRBD1. This clonotype originated in a boy between 2 and 10 years old in good health and CMV-seronegative. Sequencing input: PBMCs. CDR3 loop: CATSSRDRVYEQYF. The DNA for the CDR3 is TGTGCCACCAGCAGTCGGGACAGGGTCTACGAGCAGTACTTC.